This entry concerns a single T cell receptor beta chain. This sample is drawn from a study of blood T cell repertoires in COVID-19. Study background: Acute-phase and convalescent COVID-19 samples originated in the United States, Italy and Spain.

This CDR3 region has 17 residues. V was trimmed by 5 bases and J by 1 base, leaving 19 bases between them. The germline gives CDR1 LNHDA, CDR2 SQIVND (reference sequence). In the authors' methods: Reference gene primers were amplified, and this amplification served to estimate nucleated cell counts. Some clones are missing from TCRdb's copy, which holds only in-frame ones; the method was immunoSEQ multiplex PCR. V and J calls and clone size are copied from that table; D and trimming were computed from the DNA. The sample contains around 94,000 clones, about 85% of which appear only once. The TCR originated in a man aged 50 to 59 with acute or convalescent COVID-19. Sequenced sample: peripheral blood. The chain carries TRBV19 and TRBJ2-3, with a possible D match to TRBD2 (5 bases). This CDR3 reads CASSLLLGPGGTDTQYF. CDR3 sequence (DNA): TGTGCCAGTAGTCTGCTACTAGGTCCGGGCGGCACAGATACGCAGTATTTT.